Presented here are 15 T cell receptor beta chains from one specimen sequenced in a study of blood T cell repertoires in COVID-19. Clones were sequenced by immunoSEQ multiplex PCR, and TCRdb holds only the in-frame ones, with some missing. Among 140,000 or so clones listed, about 89% were seen once. Specimen: PBMCs or T cells enriched from blood (not recorded which). The receptors here all came from a man in his fifties or sixties who had recovered from COVID-19.

CDR3 sequence: CAARTGGRDNSPLHF. The CDR3 DNA reads as TGTGCCGCCAGGACAGGGGGTAGGGATAATTCACCCCTCCACTTT. The chain employs TRBV19 and TRBJ1-6, with TRBD1 matching over 10 bases. Germline CDR1 is LNHDA and CDR2 is SQIVND (reference sequence). The junction had 9 bases not matched to a gene; V was cut back by 11 bases and J by 5 bases. The CDR3 contains 15 residues.

The chain employs TRBV28 and TRBJ2-3; TRBD2 might be the D (6 bases). CDR3 length: 15 residues. With 8 bases removed from V and 6 bases from J, the gap between germline ends came to 21 bases. CDR1 and CDR2 from the germline V gene are MDHEN and SYDVKM. CDR3 residues: CASRLDWRDVDTQYF. In DNA form, the CDR3 reads TGTGCCAGCCGACTCGACTGGCGGGACGTCGATACGCAGTATTTT.

The CDR3 DNA reads as TGTGCCAGCTCACGTGACAGGGGAGATAATGAGCAGTTCTTC. This encodes CASSRDRGDNEQFF. V usage is TRBV18 and J usage is TRBJ2-1, with 8 positions matching TRBD1. The V gene's germline CDR1 is KGHSH and CDR2 LQKENI. The CDR3 contains 14 residues. The ends lost 4 bases at V and 7 bases at J; junction bases unmatched: 6.

The chain is built from TRBV30 and TRBJ1-2, with TRBD1 matching 7 bases. Germline CDR1 GTSNPN, CDR2 SVGIG (reference sequence). V shed 7 bases and J 5 bases; nucleotides not matched to a gene: 16. This CDR3 comprises 15 residues. The CDR3 protein is CASRGQLIGGYGYTF. The CDR3 DNA reads TGTGCCTCCAGGGGACAGCTAATAGGGGGATATGGCTACACCTTC.

Only one count was recorded for this clone. The chain joins TRBV27 to TRBJ2-7; 13 nucleotides align to TRBD2. Germline CDR1 reads MNHEY; CDR2 reads SMNVEV (reference sequence). The length of the CDR3 is 16 residues. V shed 6 bases, J shed 5 bases, and the junction held 10 bases outside the gene matches. The CDR3 region is CASSPLAGGPMDEQYF. The CDR3 DNA reads TGTGCCAGCAGCCCACTAGCGGGAGGGCCTATGGACGAGCAGTACTTC.

This chain links TRBV7-9 with TRBJ2-6, with TRBD2 matching over 7 bases. V trimming: 5 bases; J trimming: 0 bases; junction bases outside the gene matches: 4. CDR1 SEHNR and CDR2 FQNEAQ come from the germline V gene (reference sequence). The CDR3 extends over 16 amino acids. DNA of the CDR3: TGTGCCAGCAGCCCCCCGGGGGGCTCTGGGGCCAACGTCCTGACTTTC. This encodes CASSPPGGSGANVLTF.

This clone was seen a handful of times. The rearrangement uses TRBV11-2 and TRBJ2-7, with D perhaps matching TRBD2 (5 bases). Germline V gene data show CDR1 as SGHAT and CDR2 as FQNNGV. The ends were cut back, 3 bases at V and 0 bases at J, with 12 bases in the middle. The CDR3 has 15 residues. CDR3 region: CASSFGIALSYEQYF. CDR3 in DNA: TGTGCCAGCAGCTTCGGGATAGCGCTCTCCTACGAGCAGTACTTC.

The chain combines TRBV3-1 (or the pseudogene TRBV3-2) with TRBJ1-2, with D perhaps TRBD1 (5 bases). With 0 bases removed from V and 7 bases from J, the gap between germline ends came to 15 bases. The CDR3 length is 15 residues. Germline CDR1 is LGHDT and CDR2 is YNNKEL (reference sequence). CDR3 coding DNA: TGTGCCAGCAGCCAAGATACGGCAGGGACTGGTGGCTACACCTTC. It translates to CASSQDTAGTGGYTF.

The chain recombines TRBV2 with TRBJ2-3; 9 bases match TRBD2. This CDR3 has 15 residues. V dropped 6 bases and J dropped 3; count of bases not matched to a gene: 7. CDR1 and CDR2 from the germline V gene are SNHLY and FYNNEI. The CDR3 bases are TGTGCCAGCAGCTCTAGCGGGACCGGGACAGATACGCAGTATTTT. Its protein is CASSSSGTGTDTQYF.

V gene TRBV4-2 combines with J gene TRBJ1-4, with 7 bases identical to TRBD1. The germline gives CDR1 LGHNA, CDR2 YNFKEQ. V lost 4 bases, J lost 4 bases, and 6 bases stayed unmatched. The length of the CDR3 is 15 residues. As DNA, the CDR3 is TGTGCCAGCAGCCCCGACAGGGCTGGTAATGAAAAACTGTTTTTT. It encodes CASSPDRAGNEKLFF.

V gene TRBV19 combines with J gene TRBJ2-5; D may be TRBD2 (5 bases). The CDR3 has 13 residues. The germline V and J ends were trimmed by 3 bases and 4 bases, with 9 bases remaining between them. Germline V gives CDR1 LNHDA, CDR2 SQIVND (reference sequence). This chain's CDR3 is CASSIDYRETQYF. Here the CDR3 DNA reads TGTGCCAGTAGTATTGACTACAGAGAGACCCAGTACTTC.

The V call is TRBV29-1, the J call TRBJ2-1; the match to TRBD2 covers 12 bases. The CDR3 length is 13 residues. CDR1 and CDR2 from the germline V gene are SQVTM and ANQGSEA. V gave up 6 bases and J gave up 9 bases; unmatched junction bases: 6. The chain's CDR3 is CSVGALAGGEQFF. The CDR3 DNA reads as TGCAGCGTGGGGGCACTAGCGGGAGGTGAGCAGTTCTTC.

This sequence joins TRBV7-3 and TRBJ2-1, with TRBD2 matching 15 bases. The CDR3 spans 15 residues. CDR1 is SGHTA, CDR2 FQGTGA, per germline. Trimming at V came to 4 bases and at J to 9 bases, leaving 4 bases not matched to a gene. For the CDR3, the DNA is TGTGCCAGCAGCTCCCGGACTAGCGGGAGGGTTGAGCAGTTCTTC. Protein: CASSSRTSGRVEQFF.

Ten or more counts support this clone. The chain uses TRBV7-8 and TRBJ2-1, with D maybe TRBD2 (5 bases). The germline V gene encodes CDR1 SGHVS and CDR2 FQNEAQ. This CDR3 comprises 13 residues. V lost 5 bases and J lost 5, with 10 bases in between. This chain's CDR3 is CASSLDYHNEQFF. The CDR3 DNA is TGTGCCAGCAGCCTAGACTACCACAATGAGCAGTTCTTC.

This clone qualifies as large (0.1 to 1%). The chain couples TRBV5-4 to TRBJ1-2; TRBD1 aligns across 10 bases. The V and J ends lost 5 bases and 2 bases, in that order; junction bases with no gene match: 6. CDR1 and CDR2 from the germline V gene are SGHNT and YYREEE (reference sequence). This CDR3 contains 15 residues. In nucleotides, the CDR3 is TGTGCCAGCAGTGTTCGGGGACAGGGGAACTATGGCTACACCTTC. It encodes CASSVRGQGNYGYTF. The entire variable domain, with the rest obtained from reference TRBV5-4 and TRBJ1-2, is as follows: ETGVTQSPTHLIKTRGQQVTLRCSSQSGHNTVSWYQQALGQGPQFIFQYYREEENGRGNFPPRFSGLQFPNYSSELNVNALELDDSALYLCASSVRGQGNYGYTFGSGTRLTVV.